By its share, the clone carrying this T cell receptor (beta chain) is medium-sized. The assay was immunoSEQ multiplex PCR, and TCRdb's table has in-frame clones only and misses some. The table has around 19,000 clones, 35% to 40% seen once. The data belong to a study of graft-versus-host responses after intestinal transplantation. About the study: Transplantation in recipients was multivisceral, liver-intestinal, or isolated intestinal.

Study-wide points: Some patients had graft-donor T cell macrochimerism, and their allografts showed high graft-versus-host to host-versus-graft clonal ratios. GvH clones were found in recipient marrow; some appeared first in ileum or blood.

The CDR3 is 15 amino acids. The J segment lost 4 bases and the V segment lost 3 bases, leaving 4 bases of the junction unmatched. Looked up from germline, CDR1 is LGHNA and CDR2 is YNFKEQ. The TCR comes from a human patient who was an organ donor for intestinal transplantation. This chain uses TRBV4-2 with TRBJ1-5; TRBD1 agrees at 9 bases. The sample was alloreactive CD4+ T cells from a mixed lymphocyte reaction culture, taken before transplantation. Subset here: CFSE-low proliferating T cells sorted from roughly six-day pre-transplant mixed lymphocyte reaction (GvH or HvG direction). The CDR3 loop is CASSQDRGENQPQHF. Written as DNA, the CDR3 is TGTGCCAGCAGCCAGGACAGGGGAGAAAATCAGCCCCAGCATTTT.